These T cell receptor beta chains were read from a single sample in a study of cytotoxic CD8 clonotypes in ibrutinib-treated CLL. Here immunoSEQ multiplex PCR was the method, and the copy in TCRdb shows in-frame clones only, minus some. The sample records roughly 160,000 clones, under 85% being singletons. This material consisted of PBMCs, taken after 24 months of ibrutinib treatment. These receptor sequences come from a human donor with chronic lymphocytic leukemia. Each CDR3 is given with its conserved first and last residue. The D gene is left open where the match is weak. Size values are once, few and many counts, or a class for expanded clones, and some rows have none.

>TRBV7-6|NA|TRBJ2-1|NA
TGTGCCAGCAGCTTACACAGGTCTGATCTGGATGAGCAGTTCTTC
CASSLHRSDLDEQFF
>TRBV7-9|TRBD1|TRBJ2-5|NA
TGTGCCAGCAGGGGACAGGGATGGATGGAGACCCAGTACTTC
CASRGQGWMETQYF
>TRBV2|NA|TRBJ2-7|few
TGTGCCAGCAGTGAAGGACCCGAGCAGTACTTC
CASSEGPEQYF
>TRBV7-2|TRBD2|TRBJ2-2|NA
TGTGCCAGCAGCACTCGAACTAGCGGCACCGGGGAGCTGTTTTTT
CASSTRTSGTGELFF
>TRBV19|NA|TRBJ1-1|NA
TGTGCCAGTAGGCAGAACACTGAAGCTTTCTTT
CASRQNTEAFF
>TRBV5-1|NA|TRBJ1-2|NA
TGCGCCAGCAGCTTGACAGTCAGCTATGGCTACACCTTC
CASSLTVSYGYTF
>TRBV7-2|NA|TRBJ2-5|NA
TGTGCCAGCAGCTTATACGGCCGGCAAGAGACCCAGTACTTC
CASSLYGRQETQYF
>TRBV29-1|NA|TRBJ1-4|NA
TGCAGCGTTCGTTCTCTAGGGGAAAAACTGTTTTTT
CSVRSLGEKLFF
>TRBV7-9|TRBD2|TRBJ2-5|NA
TGTGCCAGCAGCTTAGGTAGCGGGGGAGAGACCCAGTACTTC
CASSLGSGGETQYF
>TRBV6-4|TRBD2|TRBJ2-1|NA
TGTGCCAGCAAGCCGGGACTAGCGGGAAGTGAGCAGTTCTTC
CASKPGLAGSEQFF
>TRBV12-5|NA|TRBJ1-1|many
TGTGCTAGCACGGTGGGGGGCTGGAACACTGAAGCTTTCTTT
CASTVGGWNTEAFF
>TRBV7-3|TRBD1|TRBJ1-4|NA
TGTGCCAGCAGCTTAAGCAAGGACAGGGTCCCGCATGAAAAACTGTTTTTT
CASSLSKDRVPHEKLFF
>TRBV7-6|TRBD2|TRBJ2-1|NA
TGTGCCAGCAGCCCATGGACTAGCGGGATCGGGGGAAATGAGCAGTTCTTC
CASSPWTSGIGGNEQFF
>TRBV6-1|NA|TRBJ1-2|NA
TGTGCCAGCAGTGAACAACGGGGGCTCTATGGCTACACCTTC
CASSEQRGLYGYTF
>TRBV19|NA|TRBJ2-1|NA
TGTGCCAGTAGTCCCCGGGGTGGGGACAATGAGCAGTTCTTC
CASSPRGGDNEQFF
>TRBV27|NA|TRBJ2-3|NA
TGTGCCAGCAGGGGGGCATGGCCCACAGATACGCAGTATTTT
CASRGAWPTDTQYF
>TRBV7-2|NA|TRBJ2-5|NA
TGTGCCAGCACCCAGGCCACCCAAGTAGAGACCCAGTACTTC
CASTQATQVETQYF
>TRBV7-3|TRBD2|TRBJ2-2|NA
TGTGCCAGCAGCTTAAAGGGGACTAGCGGGACGAACACCGGGGAGCTGTTTTTT
CASSLKGTSGTNTGELFF
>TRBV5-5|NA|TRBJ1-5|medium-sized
TGTGCCAGCAGCTTCGGACAGAGCAATCAGCCCCAGCATTTT
CASSFGQSNQPQHF
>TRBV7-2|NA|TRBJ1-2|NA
TGTGCCTGCGGTCGCGGGGTTAACTATGGCTACACCTTC
CACGRGVNYGYTF
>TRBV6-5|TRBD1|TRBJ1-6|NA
TGTGCCAGCAGCCTCCGGGACAGACGTAATTCACCCCTCCACTTT
CASSLRDRRNSPLHF